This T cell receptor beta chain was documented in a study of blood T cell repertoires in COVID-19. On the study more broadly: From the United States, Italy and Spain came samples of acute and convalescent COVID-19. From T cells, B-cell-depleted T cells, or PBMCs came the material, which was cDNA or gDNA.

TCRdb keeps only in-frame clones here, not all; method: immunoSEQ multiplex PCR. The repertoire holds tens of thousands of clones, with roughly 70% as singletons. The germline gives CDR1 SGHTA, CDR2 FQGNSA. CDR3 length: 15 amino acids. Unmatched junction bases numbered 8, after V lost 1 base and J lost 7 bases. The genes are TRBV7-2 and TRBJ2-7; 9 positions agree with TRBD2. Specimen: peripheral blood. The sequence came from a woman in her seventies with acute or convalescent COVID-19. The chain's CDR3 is CASSLEGLAQGEQYF. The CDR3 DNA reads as TGTGCCAGCAGCTTAGAGGGACTAGCCCAGGGTGAGCAGTACTTC.